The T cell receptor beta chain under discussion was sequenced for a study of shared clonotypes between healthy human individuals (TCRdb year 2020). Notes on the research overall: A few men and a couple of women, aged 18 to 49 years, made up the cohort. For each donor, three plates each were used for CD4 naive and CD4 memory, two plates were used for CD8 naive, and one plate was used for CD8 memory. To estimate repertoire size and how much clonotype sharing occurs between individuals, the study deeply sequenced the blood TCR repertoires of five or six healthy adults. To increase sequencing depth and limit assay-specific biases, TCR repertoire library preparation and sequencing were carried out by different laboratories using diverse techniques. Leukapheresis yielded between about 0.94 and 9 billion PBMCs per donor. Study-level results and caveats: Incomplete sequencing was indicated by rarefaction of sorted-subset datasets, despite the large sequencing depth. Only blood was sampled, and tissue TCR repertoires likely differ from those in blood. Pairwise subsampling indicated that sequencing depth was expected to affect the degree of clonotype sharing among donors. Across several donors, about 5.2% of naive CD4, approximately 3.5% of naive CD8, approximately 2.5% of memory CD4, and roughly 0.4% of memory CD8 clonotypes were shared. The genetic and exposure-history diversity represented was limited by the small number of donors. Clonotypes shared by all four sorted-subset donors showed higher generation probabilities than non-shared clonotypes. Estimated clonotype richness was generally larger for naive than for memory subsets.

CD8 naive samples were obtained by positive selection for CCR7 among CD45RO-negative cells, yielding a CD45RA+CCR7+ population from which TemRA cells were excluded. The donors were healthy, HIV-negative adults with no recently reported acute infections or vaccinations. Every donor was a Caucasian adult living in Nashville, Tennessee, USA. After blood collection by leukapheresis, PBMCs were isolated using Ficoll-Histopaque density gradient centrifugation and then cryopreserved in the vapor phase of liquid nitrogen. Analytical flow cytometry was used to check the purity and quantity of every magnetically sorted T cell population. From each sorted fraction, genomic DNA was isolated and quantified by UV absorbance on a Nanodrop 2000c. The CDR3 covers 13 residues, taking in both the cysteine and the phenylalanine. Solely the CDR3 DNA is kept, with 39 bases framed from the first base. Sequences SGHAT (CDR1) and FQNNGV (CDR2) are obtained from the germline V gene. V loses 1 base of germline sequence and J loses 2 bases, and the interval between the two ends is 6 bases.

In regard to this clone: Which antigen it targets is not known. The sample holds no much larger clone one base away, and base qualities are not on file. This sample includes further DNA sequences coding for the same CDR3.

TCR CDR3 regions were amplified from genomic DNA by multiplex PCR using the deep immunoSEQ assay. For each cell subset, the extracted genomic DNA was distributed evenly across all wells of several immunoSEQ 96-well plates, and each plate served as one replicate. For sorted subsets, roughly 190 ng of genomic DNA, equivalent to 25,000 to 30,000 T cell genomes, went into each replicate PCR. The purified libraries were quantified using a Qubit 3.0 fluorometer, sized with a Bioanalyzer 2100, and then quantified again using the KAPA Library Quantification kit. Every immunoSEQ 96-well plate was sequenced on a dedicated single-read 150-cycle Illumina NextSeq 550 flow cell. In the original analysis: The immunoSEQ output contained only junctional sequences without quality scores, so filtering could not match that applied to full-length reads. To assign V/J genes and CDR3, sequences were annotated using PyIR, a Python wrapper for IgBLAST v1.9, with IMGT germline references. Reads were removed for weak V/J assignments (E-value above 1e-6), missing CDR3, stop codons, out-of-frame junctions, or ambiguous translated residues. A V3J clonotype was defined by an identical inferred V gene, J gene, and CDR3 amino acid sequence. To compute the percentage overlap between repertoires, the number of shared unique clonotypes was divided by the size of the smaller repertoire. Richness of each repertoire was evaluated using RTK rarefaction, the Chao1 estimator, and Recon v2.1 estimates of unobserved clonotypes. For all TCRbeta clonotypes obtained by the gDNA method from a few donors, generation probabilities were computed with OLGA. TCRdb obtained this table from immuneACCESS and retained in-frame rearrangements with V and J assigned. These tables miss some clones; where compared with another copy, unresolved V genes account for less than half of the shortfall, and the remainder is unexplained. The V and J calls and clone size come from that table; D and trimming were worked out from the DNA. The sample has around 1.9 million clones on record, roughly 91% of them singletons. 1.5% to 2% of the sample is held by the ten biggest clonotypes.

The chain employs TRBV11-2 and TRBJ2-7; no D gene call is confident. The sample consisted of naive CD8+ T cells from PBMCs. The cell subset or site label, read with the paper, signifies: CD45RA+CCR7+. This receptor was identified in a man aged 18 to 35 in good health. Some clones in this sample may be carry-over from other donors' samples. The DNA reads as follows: TGTGCCAGCAGCTTAGGCGTCCCCTACGAGCAGTACTTC. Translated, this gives CASSLGVPYEQYF.